This passage covers 23 T cell receptor beta chains from one sample sequenced in a study of blood T cell repertoires in COVID-19. Method: immunoSEQ multiplex PCR; TCRdb's copy keeps in-frame clones and lacks some. The table lists around 64,000 clones, 86% of them singletons, with roughly 2% in the top ten. Sequencing was carried out using peripheral blood. These receptors came from a man under 40 with acute or convalescent COVID-19.

The genes are TRBV14 and TRBJ1-1; possible D gene TRBD1, 5 bases. V lost 2 bases and J lost 2, with 15 bases in between. The germline CDR1 and CDR2 sequences are SGHDN and FVKESK. The CDR3 extends over 16 amino acids. The CDR3 DNA sequence: TGTGCCAGCAGCCAATGGGGCCGGGAGAAAAACACTGAAGCTTTCTTT. Amino acids: CASSQWGREKNTEAFF.

The rearrangement joins TRBV6-5 to TRBJ1-5; 8 bases fit TRBD1. The germline V gene encodes CDR1 MNHEY and CDR2 SVGAGI. J was trimmed by 6 bases and V by 10 bases; bases with no gene match: 11. This CDR3 is built from 14 residues. CDR3 residues: CATRDRGGVQPQHF. CDR3 in DNA: TGTGCCACCAGAGACAGGGGAGGTGTTCAGCCCCAGCATTTT.

The chain uses TRBV18 and TRBJ1-1; 9 nucleotides align to TRBD1. The CDR3 has 14 residues. CDR1 KGHSH and CDR2 LQKENI come from the germline V gene. Trimming took 3 bases from V and 3 from J; bases not matched to a gene: 2. The CDR3 loop reads CASSPWDRDTEAFF. DNA of the CDR3: TGTGCCAGCTCACCTTGGGACAGGGACACTGAAGCTTTCTTT.

The V call is TRBV5-1, the J call TRBJ1-2; no definite D call. The CDR3 sequence is 12 residues long. V gave up 4 bases and J gave up 5 bases, with 9 bases separating them. Germline V lookup: CDR1 SGHRS, CDR2 YFSETQ. The CDR3 coding sequence is TGCGCCAGCAGCGACTCAAATTATGGCTACACCTTC. Its translation is CASSDSNYGYTF.

This rearrangement joins TRBV7-2 to TRBJ2-7, with 12 bases matching TRBD2. Germline V CDR1 and CDR2: SGHTA, FQGNSA. V was clipped by 3 bases and J by 6 bases; unmatched bases: 9. The CDR3 length is 16 residues. CDR3: CASSLASGRARVEQYF. The CDR3 DNA is TGTGCCAGCAGCTTGGCTAGCGGGAGGGCCCGGGTCGAGCAGTACTTC.

The rearrangement joins TRBV9 to TRBJ2-3, with 7 bases identical to TRBD2. V lost 4 bases to trimming and J lost 5 bases; unmatched junction nucleotides: 7. This CDR3 comprises 14 residues. Germline CDR1 reads SGDLS; CDR2 reads YYNGEE. The CDR3, as DNA: TGTGCCAGCAGCACACTGACTAGCTTAGATACGCAGTATTTT. Amino acid sequence: CASSTLTSLDTQYF.

This chain connects TRBV24-1 to TRBJ2-1; tentative D call: TRBD2 (6 bases). CDR1 and CDR2 (germline): KGHDR, SFDVKD. Trimming removed 9 bases from V and 10 bases from J, with 24 bases in between. The CDR3 extends over 15 amino acids. The CDR3 bases are TGTGCCACCGCAGAACCGGGACTGGGGACCCCGGAGCAGTTCTTC. Its protein product is CATAEPGLGTPEQFF.

The chain carries TRBV11-2 and TRBJ1-2; D unclear. From germline, CDR1 is SGHAT and CDR2 FQNNGV. Trimming took 7 bases from V and 5 from J, leaving 11 bases between them. The CDR3 covers 12 residues. The CDR3 sequence: CASTSLRYGYTF. Here the CDR3 DNA reads TGTGCCAGCACCTCCCTCAGATATGGCTACACCTTC.

The chain links TRBV30 to TRBJ1-5, with D possibly matching TRBD1 (6 bases). CDR3 length: 16 residues. Germline V gene data show CDR1 as GTSNPN and CDR2 as SVGIG (reference sequence). The V and J ends lost 3 bases and 0 bases respectively, with 15 bases between them. The CDR3: CAWRASSGDSNQPQHF. As DNA, the CDR3 is TGTGCCTGGAGGGCCTCGTCAGGGGATAGCAATCAGCCCCAGCATTTT.

V gene TRBV5-1 combines with J gene TRBJ1-1; D not resolved. CDR3 length equals 15 residues. Germline V CDR1 and CDR2: SGHRS, YFSETQ. Trimming shortened V by 6 bases and J by 1 base, and 16 bases separated the two germline ends. The DNA for the CDR3 is TGCGCCAGCACCCCCCCGGCAGGCAGGAACACTGAAGCTTTCTTT. Residues: CASTPPAGRNTEAFF.

The chain recombines TRBV7-2 with TRBJ1-2, with no clear D. This CDR3 spans 16 amino acids. V was shortened by 1 base and J by 2 bases, with 14 bases between the two germline ends. CDR1 and CDR2 from the germline V gene are SGHTA and FQGNSA. Written as DNA, the CDR3 is TGTGCCAGCAGCTTAGAGGGAGGGTTTATGAACTATGGCTACACCTTC. This gives the protein CASSLEGGFMNYGYTF.

The rearrangement links TRBV19 to TRBJ1-1, with TRBD1 identical over 10 bases. The CDR3 length is 14 residues. The germline CDR1 and CDR2 sequences are LNHDA and SQIVND (reference sequence). Unmatched junction bases numbered 8, after V lost 8 bases and J lost 5 bases. The CDR3 nucleotides read TGTGCCAGTTATGACAGGGGGCTTAGGACTGAAGCTTTCTTT. Translating gives CASYDRGLRTEAFF.

This chain connects TRBV6-6 to TRBJ2-7; 7 nucleotides align to TRBD1. Trimming removed 5 bases from V and 1 base from J; junction bases left unmatched: 2. CDR1 is MNHNY and CDR2 is SVGAGI in the germline V gene (reference sequence). The CDR3 runs 13 residues. DNA of the CDR3: TGTGCCAGCAGTCGACAGGGATCCTACGAGCAGTACGTC. Translated, it gives CASSRQGSYEQYV.

The V gene is TRBV7-9, the J gene TRBJ1-2; 8 nucleotides line up with TRBD1. There are 15 residues in the CDR3. From germline, CDR1 is SEHNR and CDR2 FQNEAQ (reference sequence). V shed 5 bases, J shed 6 bases, and the junction held 11 bases outside the gene matches. The chain's CDR3 is CASSDRIGQGHGYTF. The CDR3, as DNA: TGTGCCAGCAGCGATCGTATAGGACAGGGCCATGGCTACACCTTC. Based on the CDR3 plus reference TRBV7-9 and TRBJ1-2, the full variable domain is DTGVSQNPRHKITKRGQNVTFRCDPISEHNRLYWYRQTLGQGPEFLTYFQNEAQLEKSRLLSDRFSAERPKGSFSTLEIQRTEQGDSAMYLCASSDRIGQGHGYTFGSGTRLTVV.

The V call is TRBV27, the J call TRBJ1-6; 10 positions agree with TRBD1. From germline, CDR1 is MNHEY and CDR2 SMNVEV (reference sequence). Trimming cost V 6 bases and J 6 bases; bases outside gene matches: 5. The CDR3 is 15 amino acids. The CDR3 nucleotides are TGTGCCAGCAGGGTACGGACAGGGGGTAATTCACCCCTCCACTTT. This translates into CASRVRTGGNSPLHF.

The chain employs TRBV5-4 and TRBJ2-3; tentative D call: TRBD1 (6 bases). The CDR3 runs to 16 residues. Per germline, CDR1 SGHNT and CDR2 YYREEE (reference sequence). Trimming shortened V by 3 bases and J by 2 bases, and 16 bases separated the two germline ends. The CDR3 protein is CASSSQGSSITDTQYF. The DNA of the CDR3 is TGTGCCAGCAGCTCGCAGGGGTCTTCGATCACAGATACGCAGTATTTT.

J is TRBJ1-1 and V is TRBV9; the D is unclear. Trimming cost V 0 bases and J 11 bases, with 14 bases left between them. The CDR3 length is 13 residues. Germline assignment: CDR1 SGDLS and CDR2 YYNGEE. The CDR3 DNA is TGTGCCAGCAGCGTAGTAAAAAGTCAGAGGGCTTTCTTT. Its translation: CASSVVKSQRAFF.

This chain connects TRBV11-2 to TRBJ2-7, with TRBD2 identical over 8 bases. Germline V gene data show CDR1 as SGHAT and CDR2 as FQNNGV. J lost 4 bases, V lost 0 bases, and 8 bases had no gene match. The CDR3 is made up of 16 amino acids. This CDR3 is CASSLDGASGPYEQYV. The CDR3 nucleotides read TGTGCCAGCAGCTTAGATGGGGCTAGCGGGCCGTACGAGCAGTACGTC.

The V gene is TRBV29-1, the J gene TRBJ1-2, with 7 bases fitting TRBD1. V shed 3 bases, J shed 8 bases, and the junction held 12 bases outside the gene matches. This CDR3 is 14 amino acids long. Germline CDR1 reads SQVTM; CDR2 reads ANQGSEA. The CDR3 here is CSVDNSGQMWGYTF. CDR3 coding DNA: TGCAGCGTTGATAACTCGGGACAGATGTGGGGCTACACCTTC.

V gene TRBV12-3 or TRBV12-4 combines with J gene TRBJ2-3; D possibly corresponds to TRBD2 (5 bases). The CDR3 has 13 amino acids. The V gene lost 5 bases and the J gene lost 10 bases, with 16 bases spanning the gap. This CDR3 reads CASSPFPRGSQYF. CDR3 nucleotides: TGTGCCAGCAGTCCCTTCCCGAGAGGGTCGCAGTATTTT.

The CDR3 DNA reads TGTGCCAGCAGTTTTCCCAGGGGGCGACCAAATCAGCCCCAGCATTTT. This gives the protein CASSFPRGRPNQPQHF. The chain recombines TRBV28 with TRBJ1-5, with TRBD1 matching 8 bases. The V segment lost 3 bases and the J segment 4 bases; nucleotides outside the gene matches: 8. Germline lookup yields CDR1 MDHEN and CDR2 SYDVKM. This CDR3 has 16 amino acids.

The chain employs TRBV5-1 and TRBJ2-7, with 13 bases lining up with TRBD2. The germline gives CDR1 SGHRS, CDR2 YFSETQ. This CDR3 has 16 residues. V dropped 0 bases and J dropped 3; count of bases not matched to a gene: 3. The CDR3 here is CASSLAGTSGIYEQYF. The CDR3 DNA sequence: TGCGCCAGCAGCTTGGCCGGGACTAGCGGGATCTACGAGCAGTACTTC. Full variable domain (rest looked up from reference TRBV5-1 and TRBJ2-7): KAGVTQTPRYLIKTRGQQVTLSCSPISGHRSVSWYQQTPGQGLQFLFEYFSETQRNKGNFPGRFSGRQFSNSRSEMNVSTLELGDSALYLCASSLAGTSGIYEQYFGPGTRLTVT.

This sequence joins TRBV6-5 and TRBJ2-2; 9 bases match TRBD1. This CDR3 is 15 amino acids long. V was clipped by 8 bases and J by 3 bases; unmatched bases: 7. Germline values: CDR1 MNHEY, CDR2 SVGAGI. The CDR3 nucleotides read TGTGCCAGCGTGAGACAGGGGGTTTACACCGGGGAGCTGTTTTTT. Amino acid sequence: CASVRQGVYTGELFF.